The 5 T cell receptor beta chains below all came from one sample that was sequenced in a study of cytomegalovirus exposure and HLA in healthy donors. The PCR used 60 Vbeta and 13 Jbeta primers. Measured with immunoSEQ multiplex PCR; TCRdb has only the in-frame clones, and not every one. The sample holds 180,000 or so clones, around 80% seen once. Sequencing was carried out using PBMCs. These receptors were obtained from a girl aged 10-17 years in good health and CMV-seropositive.

The V and J genes are TRBV9 and TRBJ1-2, with 9 bases fitting TRBD1. The J segment lost 2 bases and the V segment lost 3 bases, leaving 2 bases of the junction unmatched. Germline assignment: CDR1 SGDLS and CDR2 YYNGEE. The CDR3 consists of 14 residues. DNA for the CDR3: TGTGCCAGCAGCGCGGGACAGGGCAACTATGGCTACACCTTC. It codes for CASSAGQGNYGYTF.

The V and J genes are TRBV30 and TRBJ2-1, with TRBD2 identical over 9 bases. With 1 base clipped from V and 3 bases from J, the junction kept 16 bases outside the gene matches. The CDR3 length is 19 residues. Per germline, CDR1 GTSNPN and CDR2 SVGIG (reference sequence). CDR3 region: CAWSDPLREGRAYYNEQFF. The CDR3 nucleotides read TGTGCCTGGAGTGATCCTTTGCGGGAGGGTAGAGCGTACTACAATGAGCAGTTCTTC. The full variable domain, rest sourced from reference TRBV30 and TRBJ2-1, is SQTIHQWPATLVQPVGSPLSLECTVEGTSNPNLYWYRQAAGRGLQLLFYSVGIGQISSEVPQNLSASRPQDRQFILSSKKLLLSDSGFYLCAWSDPLREGRAYYNEQFFGPGTRLTVL.

The chain uses TRBV19 and TRBJ2-1; 12 positions agree with TRBD2. The CDR3 contains 18 residues. Germline CDR1 and CDR2: LNHDA and SQIVND (reference sequence). With 1 base clipped from V and 4 bases from J, the junction kept 8 bases outside the gene matches. CDR3 nucleotide sequence: TGTGCCAGTAGTATAGGTCGACTAGCGGGAGTTGGATACAATGAGCAGTTCTTC. Translation gives CASSIGRLAGVGYNEQFF.

J is TRBJ2-1 and V is TRBV30, with TRBD2 matching 12 bases. Germline lookup yields CDR1 GTSNPN and CDR2 SVGIG (reference sequence). This CDR3 comprises 18 residues. Germline trimming cut 4 bases from V and 7 bases from J; bases unmatched to any gene: 17. The CDR3 region has the DNA TGTGCCTGGACTCCGGGACTAGCGGGTTTTAGTGTTTGGAATGAGCAGTTCTTC. Amino acids: CAWTPGLAGFSVWNEQFF.

This clone has just a few counts. The rearrangement joins TRBV10-1 to TRBJ2-2; D is ambiguous. V dropped 5 bases and J dropped 3 bases, with 7 bases sitting between them. This CDR3 has 13 residues. Per germline, CDR1 WNHNN and CDR2 SYGVQD (reference sequence). CDR3: CASSLEDTGELFF. CDR3 nucleotide sequence: TGCGCCAGCAGTCTCGAGGACACCGGGGAGCTGTTTTTT.